This T cell receptor (beta chain) was found in a study of graft-versus-host responses after intestinal transplantation. About the research overall: Multivisceral, liver-intestinal, or isolated intestinal grafts went to recipients. Induction with anti-thymocyte globulin, then tacrolimus and steroids for around three years, was given to all recipients. Points from the study as a whole: GvH clonotypes were identified within recipient marrow, with a subset emerging first in ileum or blood. Declining HvG levels early post-transplant were linked to peak circulating GvH clone levels.

This clone was counted a single time. Its antigen remains unknown. Only in-frame clones appear in the TCRdb table, and some are missing; sequencing was by immunoSEQ multiplex PCR. The data show some 95,000 clones, around 90% seen once. This clonotype originated in a human donor who received an intestinal transplant. The material was unstimulated CD8+ T cells sorted from spleen or lymph node cells, obtained before intestinal transplant.

DNA for the CDR3: TGTGCCAGTAGTAAAGCCCTGGTGCACTCACCCCTCCACTTT. Its translation: CASSKALVHSPLHF. This chain connects TRBV19 to TRBJ1-6; no firm D call. The germline gives CDR1 LNHDA, CDR2 SQIVND (reference sequence). V dropped 4 bases and J dropped 10 bases, with 14 bases sitting between them. This CDR3 has 14 amino acids.